This T cell receptor (beta chain) was captured in a study of T-cell memory formation after mild COVID-19. Comments on this clonotype: What it binds is unknown.

Trimming took 1 base from V and 0 from J; bases not matched to a gene: 3. The CDR3 consists of 17 residues. Germline V gene lookup returns CDR1 LGHDT and CDR2 YNNKEL (reference sequence). Study-wide points: There was a balanced CD4/CD8 profile in clones contracting day 15 to 85, and later expanders leaned CD4+. Cross-reactive memory appears to have joined, as suggested by some responding clones showing up in pre-infection memory. Clones from the second wave (peaking day 37) had unconfirmed SARS-CoV-2 specificity.

TCRdb itself ran the 5' RACE reads through MiXCR, one entry per CDR3 protein. The table shows some 40,000 distinct CDR3 sequences, with over 5% occurring only once. Sequenced sample: PBMCs or a T cell subset sorted from them (not recorded which). The chain carries TRBV3-1 and TRBJ1-3, with 10 nucleotides matching TRBD1. This sequence was found in an adult who had mild COVID-19 (a few samples of this study predate the infection). Cell type and time point are not known. DNA for the CDR3: TGTGCCAGCAGCCAAGGACAGGGGGCTCTCTCTGGAAACACCATATATTTT. Protein: CASSQGQGALSGNTIYF.